Below, 18 T cell receptor beta chains from the same sample are listed, as sequenced in a study of shared clonotypes between healthy human individuals. The assay was immunoSEQ multiplex PCR, and TCRdb's table has in-frame clones only and misses some. There are more than 400,000 clones in the sample; 95% to 97% occur only once, and about 0.054% lies in the top ten. The sequenced material came from naive CD4+ T cells sorted from blood. Documented subset: CD45RA+ positively selected. The receptors were gathered from a woman aged 25 to 45 in good health.

The chain links TRBV5-1 to TRBJ2-2; 9 nucleotides align to TRBD2. V trimming: 0 bases; J trimming: 6 bases; junction bases outside the gene matches: 6. The CDR3 is made up of 16 amino acids. The germline CDR1 and CDR2 sequences are SGHRS and YFSETQ. The DNA for the CDR3 is TGCGCCAGCAGCTTGGTGGCTAGCGGGATCTCCGGGGAGCTGTTTTTT. Translation gives CASSLVASGISGELFF.

The chain employs TRBV14 and TRBJ1-3, with D maybe TRBD1 (5 bases). The CDR3 has 15 residues. Germline lookup yields CDR1 SGHDN and CDR2 FVKESK. Trimming left V 5 bases short and J 0 bases short, with 11 bases between. The CDR3 spells CASSTGTVSGNTIYF. The CDR3 coding sequence is TGTGCCAGCAGCACTGGGACGGTCTCTGGAAACACCATATATTTT.

The gene calls are TRBV5-4 and TRBJ1-1; D not resolved. The CDR3 is made up of 14 amino acids. The ends were cut back, 4 bases at V and 4 bases at J, with 14 bases in the middle. Germline V lookup: CDR1 SGHNT, CDR2 YYREEE (reference sequence). This chain's CDR3 is CASSLELGGTEAFF. In nucleotides, the CDR3 is TGTGCCAGCAGCCTGGAGTTGGGTGGCACTGAAGCTTTCTTT.

The genes are TRBV5-1 and TRBJ1-2, with D hard to call. CDR3 size: 15 residues. Germline CDR1 and CDR2: SGHRS and YFSETQ. Trimming removed 4 bases at V and 4 bases at J, with 17 bases between. Here the CDR3 DNA reads TGCGCCAGCAGCCCCGGCGGAGAAACCTTCTATGGCTACACCTTC. Amino acid sequence: CASSPGGETFYGYTF.

This sequence joins TRBV5-6 and TRBJ1-1; 8 bases line up with TRBD1. The CDR3 totals 14 residues. Germline V gives CDR1 SGHDT, CDR2 YYEEEE. V dropped 4 bases and J dropped 5; count of bases not matched to a gene: 7. CDR3 DNA: TGTGCCAGCAGCACGAGGACAGGGCGAACTGAAGCTTTCTTT. Amino acid sequence: CASSTRTGRTEAFF.

Only one count was recorded for this clone. This chain links TRBV2 with TRBJ2-5; D may be TRBD1 (6 bases). The CDR3 runs to 14 residues. V lost 9 bases and J 3 bases, leaving 17 bases between the germline ends. The germline V gene encodes CDR1 SNHLY and CDR2 FYNNEI. The DNA for the CDR3 is TGTGCCAGACAGGGACGGGGTTTTGAAGAGACCCAGTACTTC. Translated, it gives CARQGRGFEETQYF.

This rearrangement joins TRBV19 to TRBJ2-3, with D tentatively TRBD2 (6 bases). Germline V gene lookup returns CDR1 LNHDA and CDR2 SQIVND (reference sequence). The CDR3 spans 14 residues. V was pared by 3 bases and J by 3 bases, with 10 bases between. In nucleotides, the CDR3 is TGTGCCAGTAGTATTTTGGCGGGAACAGATACGCAGTATTTT. As protein: CASSILAGTDTQYF. The full variable domain, completed using reference TRBV19 and TRBJ2-3, is DGGITQSPKYLFRKEGQNVTLSCEQNLNHDAMYWYRQDPGQGLRLIYYSQIVNDFQKGDIAEGYSVSREKKESFPLTVTSAQKNPTAFYLCASSILAGTDTQYFGPGTRLTVL.

The V gene is TRBV30, the J gene TRBJ2-5, with TRBD1 matching over 7 bases. The CDR3 spans 11 residues. The trim removed 2 bases at V and 11 bases at J, leaving 5 bases unmatched. The germline V gene encodes CDR1 GTSNPN and CDR2 SVGIG (reference sequence). CDR3 in DNA: TGTGCCTGGAGTCAGGGGGAAGGACAGTACTTC. This sequence encodes CAWSQGEGQYF.

This sequence joins TRBV5-8 and TRBJ1-5, with unresolved D. The CDR3 totals 17 residues. Looked up from germline, CDR1 is SGHTS and CDR2 is YDEGEE. V was trimmed by 0 bases and J by 5 bases, leaving 18 bases between them. The CDR3: CASSLASPVQVHQPQHF. The DNA of the CDR3 is TGTGCCAGCAGCTTGGCCTCCCCCGTCCAGGTACATCAGCCCCAGCATTTT.

This clone appeared a single time. This sequence joins TRBV5-4 and TRBJ2-7; 9 bases line up with TRBD2. V lost 4 bases to trimming and J lost 3 bases; unmatched junction nucleotides: 11. CDR1 is SGHNT and CDR2 is YYREEE in the germline V gene (reference sequence). The CDR3 loop spans 16 amino acids. The CDR3 loop is CASSKGSGREGYEQYF. CDR3 coding DNA: TGTGCCAGCAGCAAAGGGTCCGGGCGGGAGGGCTACGAGCAGTACTTC. The full variable domain, its missing parts supplied by reference TRBV5-4 and TRBJ2-7, is ETGVTQSPTHLIKTRGQQVTLRCSSQSGHNTVSWYQQALGQGPQFIFQYYREEENGRGNFPPRFSGLQFPNYSSELNVNALELDDSALYLCASSKGSGREGYEQYFGPGTRLTVT.

The chain carries TRBV19 and TRBJ2-2; 7 nucleotides align to TRBD2. V lost 3 bases to trimming and J lost 1 base; unmatched junction nucleotides: 5. The germline V gene has CDR1 LNHDA and CDR2 SQIVND (reference sequence). CDR3 size: 16 residues. The DNA for the CDR3 is TGTGCCAGTAGTATTATGGCTAGCGGGAACACCGGGGAGCTGTTTTTT. This translates into CASSIMASGNTGELFF.

Here the CDR3 DNA reads TGTGCCAGCTTAAAGGGCGGGGGGACTGAAGCTTTCTTT. Amino acids: CASLKGGGTEAFF. V and J are TRBV6-5 and TRBJ1-1, with D possibly TRBD1 on 5 matching bases. CDR1 is MNHEY and CDR2 is SVGAGI in the germline V gene. The ends were cut back, 8 bases at V and 5 bases at J, with 15 bases in the middle. The CDR3 length is 13 residues.

A remark on this clone: Germline is not matched at one junction end, which may reflect a read error. The chain recombines TRBV2 with TRBJ2-5; D is undetermined. Germline V gene sequence: CDR1 SNHLY, CDR2 FYNNEI. CDR3 length equals 12 residues. CDR3 loop: CASSEEIETQYF. The CDR3 DNA reads TGTGCCAGCAGCGAAGAGATAGAGACCCAGTACTTC.

This sequence joins TRBV29-1 and TRBJ2-7; D remains unclear. The CDR3 has 14 residues. The V end was cut by 5 bases, the J end by 2 bases, with 16 bases between. CDR1 and CDR2 from the germline V gene are SQVTM and ANQGSEA. CDR3 nucleotides: TGCAGCGTTCCGGTGCACTCTAGGCCCTACGAGCAGTACTTC. Protein: CSVPVHSRPYEQYF.

The rearrangement uses TRBV28 and TRBJ1-5; D possibly corresponds to TRBD1 (5 bases). V gave up 3 bases and J gave up 3 bases, with 12 bases separating them. There are 15 residues in the CDR3. Germline V CDR1 and CDR2: MDHEN, SYDVKM. This CDR3 is CASSFISGVNQPQHF. CDR3 DNA sequence: TGTGCCAGCAGTTTTATTTCGGGGGTCAATCAGCCCCAGCATTTT.

The rearrangement links TRBV10-1 to TRBJ2-1; 7 bases fit TRBD2. The CDR3 extends over 16 amino acids. V lost 0 bases and J lost 3; bases outside the gene matches: 5. Looked up from germline, CDR1 is WNHNN and CDR2 is SYGVQD (reference sequence). DNA of the CDR3: TGCGCCAGCAGTGAGTCGGCGGGAGCTATCTACAATGAGCAGTTCTTC. Its translation: CASSESAGAIYNEQFF.

This chain joins TRBV7-6 and TRBJ2-2; perhaps TRBD1 as D (6 bases). The CDR3 is made up of 15 amino acids. CDR1 SGHVS and CDR2 FNYEAQ come from the germline V gene. The V gene lost 5 bases and the J gene lost 7 bases, with 17 bases spanning the gap. DNA for the CDR3: TGTGCCAGCAGCCCCACAGGGTTCGGTAACGGGGAGCTGTTTTTT. Its translation: CASSPTGFGNGELFF. Looking up the rest from reference TRBV7-6 and TRBJ2-2 gives the full variable domain: GAGVSQSPRYKVTKRGQDVALRCDPISGHVSLYWYRQALGQGPEFLTYFNYEAQQDKSGLPNDRFSAERPEGSISTLTIQRTEQRDSAMYRCASSPTGFGNGELFFGEGSRLTVL.

The genes are TRBV6-1 and TRBJ1-2, with unresolved D. V was trimmed by 4 bases and J by 3 bases, leaving 12 bases between them. Germline V gene sequence: CDR1 MNHNS, CDR2 SASEGT. This CDR3 has 14 amino acids. CDR3 residues: CASSARFRDYGYTF. The CDR3 DNA follows: TGTGCCAGCAGTGCCCGTTTCCGGGACTATGGCTACACCTTC.